The 21 T cell receptor beta chains below were found in one sample sequenced in a study of cytomegalovirus exposure and HLA in healthy donors. In the PCR, 60 Vbeta and 13 Jbeta primers were used. The repertoire was sequenced with immunoSEQ multiplex PCR; TCRdb's copy has only in-frame clones and lacks some. Its table lists some 83,000 clones. The sequencing input was PBMCs. These receptors all come from a woman aged 25 to 39 in good health and CMV-seronegative.

The chain joins TRBV14 to TRBJ1-1; tentative D call: TRBD1 (6 bases). Trimming cost V 4 bases and J 3 bases, with 12 bases left between them. In germline, CDR1 is SGHDN, CDR2 FVKESK. This CDR3 has 14 residues. CDR3 nucleotides: TGTGCCAGCAGCCTAACAGGGATTTACACTGAAGCTTTCTTT. Protein: CASSLTGIYTEAFF.

The chain employs TRBV2 and TRBJ1-1; the match to TRBD1 covers 7 bases. The CDR3 has 13 amino acids. The V and J ends lost 8 bases and 1 base, in that order; junction bases with no gene match: 4. Germline CDR1 SNHLY, CDR2 FYNNEI. Written as DNA, the CDR3 is TGTGCCAGCCACGACAGGGCGAACACTGAAGCTTTCTTT. Amino acid sequence: CASHDRANTEAFF.

Here the CDR3 DNA reads TGTGCCAGTAGTGCTACGGCTAGCGGAGGGGATGAGACCCAGTACTTC. The encoded protein is CASSATASGGDETQYF. This rearrangement joins TRBV19 to TRBJ2-5; 7 bases fit TRBD2. The CDR3 loop spans 16 amino acids. The V gene's germline CDR1 is LNHDA and CDR2 SQIVND (reference sequence). V gave up 5 bases and J gave up 5 bases; unmatched junction bases: 14.

For this clone: Other nucleotide sequences from this sample produce the same CDR3. The chain combines TRBV7-9 with TRBJ1-1; D call uncertain. V was trimmed by 5 bases and J by 1 base, leaving 11 bases between them. Germline CDR1 SEHNR, CDR2 FQNEAQ (reference sequence). The length of the CDR3 is 14 residues. The CDR3 DNA reads as TGTGCCAGCAGCCGGCGGGCGGAGAACACTGAAGCTTTCTTT. It codes for CASSRRAENTEAFF.

The chain has TRBV6-5 and TRBJ1-1; 9 nucleotides match TRBD1. This CDR3 spans 15 amino acids. Germline V gene lookup returns CDR1 MNHEY and CDR2 SVGAGI. J gave up 4 bases and V 6 bases, and 9 bases lay outside the gene matches. The CDR3 nucleotides read TGTGCCAGCAGCTCCGGGACAGGGTCAAGCACTGAAGCTTTCTTT. This sequence encodes CASSSGTGSSTEAFF.

CDR3 protein: CASSQETRGDTQYF. CDR3 bases: TGTGCCAGCAGCCAAGAGACCCGAGGAGATACGCAGTATTTT. The J gene is TRBJ2-3, the V gene TRBV4-2; D call uncertain. Germline values: CDR1 LGHNA, CDR2 YNFKEQ. The germline V and J ends were trimmed by 0 bases and 5 bases, with 9 bases remaining between them. The CDR3 contains 14 residues.

Concerning this clone itself: The junction shows a germline mismatch at one end, possibly a read error. V is TRBV11-2 and J is TRBJ2-7; 7 nucleotides match TRBD2. The CDR3 has 14 amino acids. Germline V CDR1 and CDR2: SGHAT, FQNNGV. This CDR3 is CAGSAGDGSYEQYF. CDR3 DNA: TGTGCCGGCAGCGCGGGGGACGGTTCCTACGAGCAGTACTTC.

The rearrangement joins TRBV9 to TRBJ2-3, with 12 bases lining up with TRBD2. The CDR3 length is 16 residues. Germline V CDR1 and CDR2: SGDLS, YYNGEE. V shed 4 bases and J 1 base; nucleotides not matched to a gene: 4. The DNA of the CDR3 is TGTGCCAGCAGCTTTTCTAGCGGGGGGGGCACAGATACGCAGTATTTT. It translates to CASSFSSGGGTDTQYF.

The chain joins TRBV28 to TRBJ2-7; 8 nucleotides line up with TRBD1. Germline lookup yields CDR1 MDHEN and CDR2 SYDVKM. CDR3 size: 15 residues. J was trimmed by 2 bases and V by 5 bases; bases with no gene match: 8. CDR3 nucleotides: TGTGCCAGCAGTCCGAGGACAGGGAGCCCCTACGAGCAGTACTTC. It translates to CASSPRTGSPYEQYF.

Details on this clone: Other DNA sequences in the same sample also yield this CDR3. This sequence joins TRBV5-1 and TRBJ1-1; 10 bases are a match to TRBD1. This CDR3 has 14 residues. CDR1 SGHRS and CDR2 YFSETQ come from the germline V gene. Unmatched junction bases numbered 3, after V lost 2 bases and J lost 5 bases. Here the CDR3 DNA reads TGCGCCAGCAGCTTACGGACAGGGGGAACTGAAGCTTTCTTT. Translation gives CASSLRTGGTEAFF.

The chain joins TRBV5-1 to TRBJ1-1; 9 bases are shared with TRBD1. The CDR3 runs to 15 residues. Germline CDR1 and CDR2: SGHRS and YFSETQ. Losses at the gene ends were 0 bases for V and 4 bases for J; bases not matched to a gene: 4. In DNA form, the CDR3 reads TGCGCCAGCAGCTTGGATACAGGGGGCTTCACTGAAGCTTTCTTT. Amino acids: CASSLDTGGFTEAFF.

The chain employs TRBV19 and TRBJ1-5, with D unresolved. Trimming removed 3 bases at V and 2 bases at J, with 8 bases between. CDR1 is LNHDA, CDR2 SQIVND, per germline (reference sequence). CDR3 length: 14 residues. CDR3 residues: CASSMGQGNQPQHF. CDR3 coding DNA: TGTGCCAGTAGTATGGGCCAGGGCAATCAGCCCCAGCATTTT.

V and J are TRBV30 and TRBJ2-7, with D tentatively TRBD2 (5 bases). The V end lost 2 bases, the J end lost 5 bases, and 16 bases lay between the germline ends. CDR1 and CDR2 (germline): GTSNPN, SVGIG (reference sequence). CDR3 length equals 14 residues. In DNA, the CDR3 is TGTGCCTGGAGTCCGGGGAGTCGTCTGGACGAGCAGTACTTC. Protein product: CAWSPGSRLDEQYF. Looking up the rest from reference TRBV30 and TRBJ2-7 gives the full variable domain: SQTIHQWPATLVQPVGSPLSLECTVEGTSNPNLYWYRQAAGRGLQLLFYSVGIGQISSEVPQNLSASRPQDRQFILSSKKLLLSDSGFYLCAWSPGSRLDEQYFGPGTRLTVT.

The gene calls are TRBV18 and TRBJ1-1; the D gene is possibly TRBD1 (6 bases). Germline V gives CDR1 KGHSH, CDR2 LQKENI. The CDR3 extends over 14 amino acids. V lost 5 bases and J lost 6, with 16 bases in between. The CDR3 here is CASSALDRLAEAFF. The CDR3 nucleotides read TGTGCCAGCTCAGCCTTAGACAGGCTCGCTGAAGCTTTCTTT.

The chain combines TRBV5-1 with TRBJ1-1; D may be TRBD1 (5 bases). The CDR3 consists of 15 residues. In germline, CDR1 is SGHRS, CDR2 YFSETQ. Trimming took off 3 bases at V and 4 bases at J, with 16 bases between the two ends. The CDR3 DNA is TGCGCCAGCAGCTCCGGGGAACCGGGGGTCACTGAAGCTTTCTTT. Its translation is CASSSGEPGVTEAFF.

The chain joins TRBV7-9 to TRBJ1-2; D is undetermined. There are 13 residues in the CDR3. V was clipped by 2 bases and J by 7 bases, with 11 bases between them. The germline CDR1 and CDR2 sequences are SEHNR and FQNEAQ (reference sequence). The CDR3 DNA reads TGTGCCAGCAGCTTAACCGGGGTTCCTGGCTACACCTTC. Protein product: CASSLTGVPGYTF.

The chain is built from TRBV27 and TRBJ1-4; no reliable D call. This CDR3 contains 15 residues. V lost 5 bases to trimming and J lost 5 bases, with 15 bases between them. Germline CDR1 reads MNHEY; CDR2 reads SMNVEV (reference sequence). The CDR3 bases are TGTGCCAGCAGTCCTTTCTTCGGAGGGAATGAAAAACTGTTTTTT. This encodes CASSPFFGGNEKLFF.

In DNA form, the CDR3 reads TGTGCCAGCAGCTCCGGGACTTCTTCACCCCTCCACTTT. Translation gives CASSSGTSSPLHF. This rearrangement joins TRBV5-4 to TRBJ1-6; tentatively, D is TRBD1 (5 bases). V shed 3 bases and J shed 9 bases, with 10 bases lying between them. This CDR3 contains 13 residues. Germline V CDR1 and CDR2: SGHNT, YYREEE (reference sequence).

The genes are TRBV6-1 and TRBJ2-7; 7 bases agree with TRBD2. The junction had 4 bases not matched to a gene; V was cut back by 6 bases and J by 5 bases. The CDR3 is made up of 12 amino acids. Germline V gene lookup returns CDR1 MNHNS and CDR2 SASEGT. CDR3 in amino acids: CASSRSGDEQYF. As DNA, the CDR3 is TGTGCCAGCAGCCGAAGCGGGGACGAGCAGTACTTC.

This chain links TRBV5-1 with TRBJ2-2; D is perhaps TRBD2 (6 bases). With 0 bases removed from V and 5 bases from J, the gap between germline ends came to 11 bases. The CDR3 runs to 15 residues. Germline CDR1 is SGHRS and CDR2 is YFSETQ. CDR3 region: CASSLDGSYTGELFF. CDR3 DNA sequence: TGCGCCAGCAGCTTGGACGGGAGTTATACCGGGGAGCTGTTTTTT.

The chain uses TRBV6-6 and TRBJ2-7; D perhaps matches TRBD1 (6 bases). V lost 7 bases and J 2 bases, leaving 9 bases between the germline ends. The CDR3 sequence is 12 residues long. In germline, CDR1 is MNHNY, CDR2 SVGAGI (reference sequence). The chain's CDR3 is CASTEGAYEQYF. CDR3 coding DNA: TGTGCCAGCACCGAGGGGGCCTACGAGCAGTACTTC.